This T cell receptor (beta chain) was found in a study of T-cell memory formation after mild COVID-19. The wider study: Across donors, TCR clusters were largely donor specific. The study's findings and limits: CD4/CD8 balance characterized clones contracting day 15 to 85, and CD4+ skew characterized later expanders. Cross-reactive memory seemingly joined, as some responding clones were found in pre-infection memory.

This clonotype was counted between two and nine times. The target antigen is unknown. TCR alpha and TCR beta cDNA libraries with sample barcodes and UMIs came from 5'RACE using constant-segment primers. Using its own MiXCR run on the 5' RACE reads, TCRdb lists one record per CDR3 protein. The sample has around 220,000 distinct CDR3 sequences; around 17% are singletons. Germline V gives CDR1 DFQATT, CDR2 SNEGSKA (reference sequence). CDR3 length equals 13 residues. Trimming shortened V by 6 bases and J by 8 bases, and 19 bases separated the two germline ends. The sample was PBMCs or a T cell subset sorted from them (not recorded which). This receptor was obtained from a man between 18 and 35 years old who had mild COVID-19 (a few samples of this study predate the infection). Cell type and time point are not known. The gene calls are TRBV20-1 and TRBJ1-2; D is possibly TRBD1 (6 bases). CDR3: CSALPAGARGYTF. The DNA for the CDR3 is TGCAGTGCCTTACCCGCAGGGGCACGCGGCTACACCTTC.